The source of this TCR beta chain is a study of T-cell memory formation after mild COVID-19. Study overall: Largely donor-specific TCR clusters were found.

From the 5' RACE reads, TCRdb called clonotypes with MiXCR, one entry per CDR3 protein. The sample shows about 90,000 distinct CDR3 sequences, around an eighth of them seen only once. What was sequenced was PBMCs or a T cell subset sorted from them (not recorded which). The clonotype was recovered from an adult woman who had mild COVID-19 (a few samples of this study predate the infection). Cell type and time point are not known.

This CDR3 is CASSYHPLDEQYF. DNA of the CDR3: TGTGCCAGCAGCTACCATCCCCTGGACGAGCAGTACTTC. The chain combines TRBV7-6 with TRBJ2-7; D is undetermined. Between the trimmed V and J ends, which lost 4 bases and 5 bases, there was a span of 12 bases. The CDR3 is made up of 13 amino acids. CDR1 and CDR2 (germline): SGHVS, FNYEAQ.